Listed here is a single T cell receptor beta chain. The antigen remains undetermined. Germline lookup yields CDR1 MNHEY and CDR2 SVGAGI. CDR3 size: 15 residues. Trimming pared 2 bases from V and 0 bases from J, leaving 9 bases between. This sample was taken from a study of siplizumab effects on memory and regulatory T cells. Per sample, the assay covered some 10^5 TCR templates. The repertoire was sequenced with immunoSEQ multiplex PCR; TCRdb's copy has only in-frame clones and lacks some. The data hold about 87,000 clones, with about nine tenths observed a single time. Findings and caveats of the study: Tregs proliferating in siplizumab cultures lacked confirmation of their suppressive function. A small minority of alloreactive clones were mapped to unstimulated subsets. Naive T cells apparently outstripped memory cells in diversity and seemed major alloresponse contributors.

V and J are TRBV6-5 and TRBJ2-3; D ambiguous. This TCR was recovered from a human donor in good health. Sequencing was performed on Tregs sorted from blood. CDR3 DNA sequence: TGTGCCAGCAGTTACCTGGACGGAAGCACAGATACGCAGTATTTT. The encoded protein is CASSYLDGSTDTQYF.